The entry below gives a single T cell receptor beta chain sequence along with its context. The antigen is not known. Repertoires were generated with immunoSEQ multiplex PCR, while TCRdb's copy carries only in-frame clones and drops some. In the table there are 97,000 or so clones, more than 45% of which are singletons. The record originates from a study of shared clonotypes between healthy human individuals. Across the study: Aged 18 to 49, the donors were a couple of women and three men. The study's findings and limits: The study drew on few donors, limiting represented genetic and exposure-history diversity.

Germline lookup yields CDR1 SGHNT and CDR2 YENEEA. The germline V and J ends were trimmed by 3 bases and 1 base, with 10 bases remaining between them. CDR3 length equals 14 residues. Sequenced: PBMCs. This TCR derives from a woman aged 40 to 50 in good health. Some clones in this sample may be carry-over from other donors' samples. The chain is built from TRBV11-3 and TRBJ2-7; tentative D call: TRBD2 (6 bases). CDR3: CASSLYGGSYEQYF. The CDR3 DNA follows: TGTGCCAGCAGCTTGTACGGGGGATCCTACGAGCAGTACTTC.